One and the same sample provided the 20 T cell receptor beta chains below, sequenced in a study of CD8 T cells in Susac syndrome. Reverse transcription of about 0.45 to 1 ug RNA was performed with random hexamers. TCRdb ran MiXCR on the immunoSEQ multiplex PCR reads and lists one entry per CDR3 protein. The table shows just over 150,000 distinct CDR3 sequences, with 90% to 95% occurring only once. Sequenced material: CD4+ T cells from PBMCs. These receptors were obtained from a human donor with Susac syndrome.

V gene TRBV5-1 combines with J gene TRBJ1-2; D ambiguous. Between the trimmed V and J ends, which lost 7 bases and 1 base, there was a span of 14 bases. CDR3 size: 14 residues. Germline V gene sequence: CDR1 SGHRS, CDR2 YFSETQ. The DNA for the CDR3 is TGCGCCAGCCGTGGAGAAGGGCGTAACTATGGCTACACCTTC. Amino acid sequence: CASRGEGRNYGYTF.

The rearrangement uses TRBV15 and TRBJ2-2; D not resolved. Trimming left V 0 bases short and J 1 base short, with 12 bases between. This CDR3 is built from 17 residues. Germline CDR1 and CDR2: LNHNV and YYDKDF (reference sequence). CDR3 DNA sequence: TGTGCCACCAGCAGAGACCTTTCGACGGGGAACACCGGGGAGCTGTTTTTT. It yields the protein CATSRDLSTGNTGELFF. Using reference TRBV15 and TRBJ2-2 for the parts outside the CDR3, the full variable domain is DAMVIQNPRYQVTQFGKPVTLSCSQTLNHNVMYWYQQKSSQAPKLLFHYYDKDFNNEADTPDNFQSRRPNTSFCFLDIRSPGLGDTAMYLCATSRDLSTGNTGELFFGEGSRLTVL.

The chain couples TRBV20-1 to TRBJ1-5, with D maybe TRBD1 (5 bases). The CDR3 has 15 amino acids. V lost 1 base and J lost 3, with 13 bases in between. The germline V gene encodes CDR1 DFQATT and CDR2 SNEGSKA (reference sequence). The CDR3 loop is CSARARPGHNQPQHF. The DNA of the CDR3 is TGCAGTGCTAGAGCCCGGCCAGGGCACAATCAGCCCCAGCATTTT.

The chain has TRBV20-1 and TRBJ2-6; unclear D gene. V was trimmed by 2 bases and J by 0 bases, leaving 8 bases between them. Germline loops: CDR1 DFQATT, CDR2 SNEGSKA (reference sequence). The CDR3 runs to 15 residues. The DNA for the CDR3 is TGCAGTGCTAGACCTCGACACTCTGGGGCCAACGTCCTGACTTTC. Protein: CSARPRHSGANVLTF.

The chain carries TRBV14 and TRBJ1-6; a possible D gene is TRBD1 (5 bases). CDR1 is SGHDN, CDR2 FVKESK, per germline. The CDR3 is 15 amino acids. The V and J ends lost 4 bases and 5 bases respectively, with 12 bases between them. The CDR3: CASSPGPGNNSPLHF. The CDR3 nucleotides read TGTGCCAGCAGCCCAGGACCAGGGAATAATTCACCCCTCCACTTT.

This clonotype was counted once. The chain uses TRBV7-3 and TRBJ2-6; the D gene could be TRBD1 or TRBD2 (5 bases each). Trimming stripped 0 bases from V and 0 bases from J, with 6 bases between. The CDR3 spans 16 residues. Germline V gene lookup returns CDR1 SGHTA and CDR2 FQGTGA. CDR3 sequence: CASSLTGTSGANVLTF. In nucleotides, the CDR3 is TGTGCCAGCAGCTTAACCGGGACCTCTGGGGCCAACGTCCTGACTTTC.

The rearrangement joins TRBV9 to TRBJ1-2, with 9 bases that match TRBD1. V lost 4 bases and J lost 6; bases outside the gene matches: 4. In germline, CDR1 is SGDLS, CDR2 YYNGEE. The length of the CDR3 is 13 residues. The CDR3 DNA is TGTGCCAGCAGCCCGGGGACAGGGCATGGCTACACCTTC. It specifies CASSPGTGHGYTF.

The chain has TRBV5-4 and TRBJ1-6; no reliable D call. Per the germline V gene, CDR1 is SGHNT and CDR2 is YYREEE (reference sequence). The CDR3 totals 12 residues. Trimming removed 4 bases from V and 13 bases from J, with 12 bases in between. In DNA, the CDR3 is TGTGCCAGCAGCAGTCCCGAATTCCCCCTCCACTTT. Translated: CASSSPEFPLHF.

This chain uses TRBV5-5 with TRBJ2-7; the match to TRBD1 covers 7 bases. The length of the CDR3 is 15 residues. Looked up from germline, CDR1 is SGHKS and CDR2 is YYEKEE (reference sequence). The V gene end was trimmed by 0 bases and the J gene end by 3 bases; junction bases not matched to a gene: 6. The CDR3 loop reads CASSLAPAGGYEQYF. The CDR3 DNA reads TGTGCCAGCAGCTTGGCCCCGGCAGGGGGCTACGAGCAGTACTTC.

V is TRBV29-1 and J is TRBJ2-5, with TRBD2 matching over 7 bases. V shed 8 bases, J shed 4 bases, and the junction held 4 bases outside the gene matches. The CDR3 runs 11 residues. Germline-derived CDR1 and CDR2 are SQVTM and ANQGSEA. CDR3 in DNA: TGCAGCTCCGGGGAGGGAGAGACCCAGTACTTC. Translated: CSSGEGETQYF.

This chain connects TRBV4-1 to TRBJ2-7; 11 positions match TRBD1. The CDR3 contains 15 residues. The ends lost 2 bases at V and 7 bases at J; junction bases unmatched: 7. Per germline, CDR1 MGHRA and CDR2 YSYEKL. The CDR3 coding sequence is TGCGCCAGCAGCCAACCCCGGACAGGGGGCGATGAGCAGTACTTC. As protein: CASSQPRTGGDEQYF.

The V gene is TRBV12-3 or TRBV12-4, the J gene TRBJ2-4; D possibly corresponds to TRBD1 (6 bases). This CDR3 is built from 14 residues. Trimming removed 3 bases at V and 4 bases at J, with 10 bases between. The CDR3 here is CASSFQGGKNIQYF. In DNA form, the CDR3 reads TGTGCCAGCAGTTTTCAAGGGGGTAAAAACATTCAGTACTTC.

Only one count was recorded for this clonotype. The rearrangement uses TRBV7-6 and TRBJ2-3; D may be TRBD1 (6 bases). Trimming took 5 bases from V and 3 from J, leaving 12 bases between them. CDR1 is SGHVS, CDR2 FNYEAQ, per germline. This CDR3 region has 14 residues. In DNA form, the CDR3 reads TGTGCCAGCAGCCCGACAGGTGCAACAGATACGCAGTATTTT. Protein product: CASSPTGATDTQYF.

V is TRBV20-1 and J is TRBJ1-2; D uncertain. CDR3 length: 11 amino acids. Trimming removed 8 bases at V and 3 bases at J, with 10 bases between. CDR1 is DFQATT, CDR2 SNEGSKA, per germline (reference sequence). This CDR3 reads CSTRRDYGYTF. CDR3 DNA sequence: TGCAGTACACGACGGGACTATGGCTACACCTTC.

In DNA, the CDR3 is TGTGCCACCAGCAGAGTCGACATTTACAATGAGCAGTTCTTC. Its translation is CATSRVDIYNEQFF. The chain uses TRBV15 and TRBJ2-1, with D hard to call. There are 14 residues in the CDR3. With 1 base removed from V and 4 bases from J, the gap between germline ends came to 8 bases. Germline V gives CDR1 LNHNV, CDR2 YYDKDF (reference sequence).

J is TRBJ1-6 and V is TRBV13, with TRBD1 as a possible D gene (5 bases). Between the trimmed V and J ends, which lost 5 bases and 9 bases, there was a span of 11 bases. CDR3 length equals 13 residues. The germline gives CDR1 PRHDT, CDR2 FYEKMQ (reference sequence). CDR3 sequence: CASSEYRSSPLHF. For the CDR3, the DNA is TGTGCCAGCAGCGAGTACAGGTCTTCACCCCTCCACTTT.

The CDR3 sequence: CASSQMEWGQYNSPLHF. In nucleotides, the CDR3 is TGTGCCAGCAGCCAAATGGAATGGGGACAGTATAATTCACCCCTCCACTTT. The chain links TRBV3-1 to TRBJ1-6; 7 nucleotides align to TRBD1. This CDR3 is built from 17 residues. Germline assignment: CDR1 LGHDT and CDR2 YNNKEL (reference sequence). Losses at the gene ends were 2 bases for V and 4 bases for J; bases not matched to a gene: 8. The whole variable domain, remainder taken from reference TRBV3-1 and TRBJ1-6, is DTAVSQTPKYLVTQMGNDKSIKCEQNLGHDTMYWYKQDSKKFLKIMFSYNNKELIINETVPNRFSPKSPDKAHLNLHINSLELGDSAVYFCASSQMEWGQYNSPLHFGNGTRLTVT.

This chain connects TRBV5-1 to TRBJ2-1, with TRBD1 identical over 7 bases. The ends lost 3 bases at V and 15 bases at J; junction bases unmatched: 12. The CDR3 is made up of 13 amino acids. CDR1 and CDR2 (germline): SGHRS, YFSETQ. The CDR3: CASSSVRDSLGFF. Here the CDR3 DNA reads TGCGCCAGCAGCTCCGTCAGGGACAGCTTGGGGTTCTTC.

The chain combines TRBV12-3 or TRBV12-4 with TRBJ2-7, with D perhaps TRBD2 (7 bases). This CDR3 has 14 amino acids. V lost 3 bases and J lost 5, with 14 bases in between. The CDR3 nucleotides are TGTGCCAGCAGTTTCGCGGGGGCGGACGACGAGCAGTACTTC. This codes for CASSFAGADDEQYF.

The chain links TRBV7-3 to TRBJ2-7; 7 positions agree with TRBD2. Germline assignment: CDR1 SGHTA and CDR2 FQGTGA. This CDR3 has 15 amino acids. Trimming removed 2 bases from V and 1 base from J; junction bases left unmatched: 5. The CDR3 is CASSLGRGMSYEQYF. In DNA, the CDR3 is TGTGCCAGCAGCTTAGGGCGGGGGATGTCCTACGAGCAGTACTTC. Full variable domain (rest looked up from reference TRBV7-3 and TRBJ2-7): GAGVSQTPSNKVTEKGKYVELRCDPISGHTALYWYRQSLGQGPEFLIYFQGTGAADDSGLPNDRFFAVRPEGSVSTLKIQRTERGDSAVYLCASSLGRGMSYEQYFGPGTRLTVT.